The rows below give T cell receptor beta chains drawn from one sample of a study of beta chain features in type 1 diabetes. Only in-frame clones appear in the TCRdb table, and some are missing; sequencing was by immunoSEQ multiplex PCR. The sample holds around 710,000 clones, around 12% seen once. The specimen sequenced was naive CD4+ T cells from blood. These receptors all stem from a young man with type 1 diabetes. Each CDR3 is given with its conserved first and last residue. The D gene is left open where the match is weak. Size tells how often a clone was seen (once, few, many) or the class of an expanded clone, and some rows leave it out.

v_gene,j_gene,d_gene,abundance,CDR3aa,CDR3nt
TRBV6-5,TRBJ2-7,NA,NA,CASSYSYRHIYEQYF,TGTGCCAGCAGTTACTCGTATCGACACATCTACGAGCAGTACTTC
TRBV7-2,TRBJ2-7,TRBD1,NA,CASSLAGTARTYEQYF,TGTGCCAGCAGCTTAGCTGGGACAGCTCGGACCTACGAGCAGTACTTC
TRBV28,TRBJ1-2,NA,few,CASSLSDRSLYGYTF,TGTGCCAGCAGTTTATCAGACAGGAGTCTCTATGGCTACACCTTC
TRBV29-1,TRBJ2-3,NA,NA,CSVDGTSTDTQYF,TGCAGCGTTGATGGGACAAGCACAGATACGCAGTATTTT
TRBV5-1,TRBJ1-5,NA,few,CASSLSSGINQPQHF,TGCGCCAGCAGCTTGTCATCAGGGATCAATCAGCCCCAGCATTTT
TRBV5-4,TRBJ1-5,TRBD1,few,CASPGQGNQPQHF,TGTGCCAGTCCGGGACAGGGCAATCAGCCCCAGCATTTT
TRBV29-1,TRBJ1-3,NA,few,CSVQYRTVGNTIYF,TGCAGCGTTCAATACCGGACTGTTGGAAACACCATATATTTT
TRBV2,TRBJ1-6,NA,NA,CASSEGGPLNNSPLHF,TGTGCCAGCAGTGAAGGGGGACCGCTGAATAATTCACCCCTCCACTTT
TRBV29-1,TRBJ1-6,NA,NA,CSVTTGGDSPLHF,TGCAGCGTTACGACAGGCGGGGATTCACCCCTCCACTTT
TRBV27,TRBJ1-1,NA,few,CASSLRDPNTEAFF,TGTGCCAGCAGTTTGCGGGATCCGAACACTGAAGCTTTCTTT
TRBV6-6,TRBJ1-2,TRBD1,few,CASSQRTGAYGYTF,TGTGCCAGCAGCCAACGGACAGGGGCCTATGGCTACACCTTC
TRBV4-2,TRBJ1-1,NA,few,CASSQGTGETEAFF,TGTGCCAGCAGCCAAGGAACGGGAGAAACTGAAGCTTTCTTT
TRBV29-1,TRBJ2-3,TRBD2,NA,CSLREGDTQYF,TGCAGCCTTAGGGAGGGGGATACGCAGTATTTT
TRBV5-1,TRBJ1-1,TRBD1,few,CASRPGTGMNTEAFF,TGCGCCAGCAGACCCGGGACAGGGATGAACACTGAAGCTTTCTTT
TRBV27,TRBJ2-3,NA,few,CASSLGSTDTQYF,TGTGCCAGCAGTTTAGGTAGCACAGATACGCAGTATTTT
TRBV29-1,TRBJ2-7,NA,few,CSVEGAHDYEQYF,TGCAGCGTTGAAGGGGCCCACGACTACGAGCAGTACTTC
TRBV7-9,TRBJ2-1,TRBD2,few,CASSGTSGGNEQFF,TGTGCCAGCAGCGGGACTAGCGGGGGGAATGAGCAGTTCTTC
TRBV2,TRBJ2-3,NA,few,CASSTQGLTDTQYF,TGTGCCAGCAGTACTCAGGGGCTCACAGATACGCAGTATTTT
TRBV4-1,TRBJ2-3,NA,NA,CASSQAPRQGTDTQYF,TGCGCCAGCAGCCAGGCACCCCGACAAGGCACAGATACGCAGTATTTT
TRBV7-8,TRBJ1-2,TRBD1,NA,CASSPTGNYGYTF,TGTGCCAGCAGCCCGACAGGGAACTATGGCTACACCTTC
TRBV18,TRBJ1-4,NA,few,CASSPHNEKLFF,TGTGCCAGCTCACCACATAATGAAAAACTGTTTTTT
TRBV9,TRBJ2-6,TRBD1,few,CASSVEGTGFDVLTF,TGTGCCAGCAGCGTAGAAGGGACAGGGTTCGACGTCCTGACTTTC